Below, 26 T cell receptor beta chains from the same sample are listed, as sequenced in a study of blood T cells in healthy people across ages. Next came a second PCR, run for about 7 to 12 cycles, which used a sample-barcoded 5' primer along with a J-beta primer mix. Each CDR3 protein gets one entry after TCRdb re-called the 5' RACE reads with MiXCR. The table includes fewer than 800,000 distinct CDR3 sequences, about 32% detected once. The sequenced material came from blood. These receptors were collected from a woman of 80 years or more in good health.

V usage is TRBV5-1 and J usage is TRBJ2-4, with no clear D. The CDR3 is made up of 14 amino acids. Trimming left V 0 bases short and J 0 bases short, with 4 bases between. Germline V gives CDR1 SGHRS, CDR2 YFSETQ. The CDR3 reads CASSLEEAKNIQYF. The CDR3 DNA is TGCGCCAGCAGCTTGGAGGAAGCCAAAAACATTCAGTACTTC. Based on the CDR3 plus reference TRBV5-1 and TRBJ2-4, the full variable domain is KAGVTQTPRYLIKTRGQQVTLSCSPISGHRSVSWYQQTPGQGLQFLFEYFSETQRNKGNFPGRFSGRQFSNSRSEMNVSTLELGDSALYLCASSLEEAKNIQYFGAGTRLSVL.

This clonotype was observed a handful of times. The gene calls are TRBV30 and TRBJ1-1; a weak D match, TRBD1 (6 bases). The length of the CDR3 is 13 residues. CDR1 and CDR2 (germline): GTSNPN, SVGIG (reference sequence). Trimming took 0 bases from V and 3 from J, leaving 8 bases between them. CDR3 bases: TGTGCCTGGAGTGTGAGGGGGGACACTGAAGCTTTCTTT. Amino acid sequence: CAWSVRGDTEAFF.

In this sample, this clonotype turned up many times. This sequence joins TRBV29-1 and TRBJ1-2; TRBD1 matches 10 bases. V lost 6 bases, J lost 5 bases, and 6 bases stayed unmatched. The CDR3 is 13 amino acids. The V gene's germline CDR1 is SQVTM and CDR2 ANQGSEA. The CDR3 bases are TGCAGCGTCTCGACAGGGGGCAGATATGGCTACACCTTC. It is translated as CSVSTGGRYGYTF.

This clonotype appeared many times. The CDR3 coding sequence is TGTGCCAGCAGCTTGGAGGACAGATACTACAATGAGCAGTTCTTC. This sequence encodes CASSLEDRYYNEQFF. The rearrangement joins TRBV5-6 to TRBJ2-1, with a possible D match to TRBD1 (6 bases). Between the trimmed V and J ends, which lost 0 bases and 3 bases, there was a span of 10 bases. The germline V gene encodes CDR1 SGHDT and CDR2 YYEEEE. CDR3 length: 15 residues.

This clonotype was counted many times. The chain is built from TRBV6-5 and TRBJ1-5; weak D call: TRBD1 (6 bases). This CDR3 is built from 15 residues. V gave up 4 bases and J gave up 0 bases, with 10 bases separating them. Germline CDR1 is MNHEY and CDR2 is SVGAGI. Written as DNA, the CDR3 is TGTGCCAGCAGTTTGACAGGCTATAGCAATCAGCCCCAGCATTTT. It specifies CASSLTGYSNQPQHF.

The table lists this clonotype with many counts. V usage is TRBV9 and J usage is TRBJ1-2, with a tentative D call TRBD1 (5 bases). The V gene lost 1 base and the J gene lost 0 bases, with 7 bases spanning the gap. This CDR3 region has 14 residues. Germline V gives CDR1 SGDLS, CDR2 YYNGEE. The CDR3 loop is CASSVMTANYGYTF. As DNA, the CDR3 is TGTGCCAGCAGCGTAATGACAGCTAACTATGGCTACACCTTC.

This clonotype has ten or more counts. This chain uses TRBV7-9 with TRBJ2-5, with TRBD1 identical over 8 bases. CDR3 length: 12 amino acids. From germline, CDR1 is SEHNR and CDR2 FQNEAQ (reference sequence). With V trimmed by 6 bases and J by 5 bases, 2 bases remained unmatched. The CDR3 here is CASRWDRETQYF. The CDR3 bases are TGTGCCAGCAGATGGGACAGGGAGACCCAGTACTTC.

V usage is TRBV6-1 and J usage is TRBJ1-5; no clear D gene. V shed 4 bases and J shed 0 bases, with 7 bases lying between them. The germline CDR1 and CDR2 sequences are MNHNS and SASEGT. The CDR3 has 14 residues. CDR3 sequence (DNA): TGTGCCAGCAGTGCTACCAGTAGCAATCAGCCCCAGCATTTT. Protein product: CASSATSSNQPQHF.

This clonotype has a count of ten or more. CDR3 DNA: TGCAGTGCTAGTAGGGGAGGGACCGGCACAGATACGCAGTATTTT. It specifies CSASRGGTGTDTQYF. V is TRBV20-1 and J is TRBJ2-3; 7 bases are a match to TRBD2. Germline-derived CDR1 and CDR2 are DFQATT and SNEGSKA (reference sequence). CDR3 length: 15 residues. After removal of 3 bases from V and 1 base from J, the junction contained 7 bases not matched to a gene.

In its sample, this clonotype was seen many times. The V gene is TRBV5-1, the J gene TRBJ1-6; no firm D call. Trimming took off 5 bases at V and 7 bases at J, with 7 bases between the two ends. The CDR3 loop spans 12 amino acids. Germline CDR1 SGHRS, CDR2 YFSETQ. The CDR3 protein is CASSYENSPLHF. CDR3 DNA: TGCGCCAGCAGTTACGAAAATTCACCCCTCCACTTT. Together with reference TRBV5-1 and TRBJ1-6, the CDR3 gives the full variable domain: KAGVTQTPRYLIKTRGQQVTLSCSPISGHRSVSWYQQTPGQGLQFLFEYFSETQRNKGNFPGRFSGRQFSNSRSEMNVSTLELGDSALYLCASSYENSPLHFGNGTRLTVT.

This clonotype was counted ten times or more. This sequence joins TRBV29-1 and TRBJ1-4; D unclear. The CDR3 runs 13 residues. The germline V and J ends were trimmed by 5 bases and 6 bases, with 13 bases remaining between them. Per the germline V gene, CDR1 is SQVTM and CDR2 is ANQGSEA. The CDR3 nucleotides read TGCAGCGTTTGTGTAGACACCCATGAAAAACTGTTTTTT. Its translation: CSVCVDTHEKLFF.

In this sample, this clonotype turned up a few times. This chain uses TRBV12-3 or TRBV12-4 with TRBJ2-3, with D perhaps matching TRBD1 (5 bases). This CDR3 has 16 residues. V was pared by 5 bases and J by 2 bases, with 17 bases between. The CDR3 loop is CASSLGETVYTDTQYF. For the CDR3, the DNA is TGTGCCAGCAGTCTTGGAGAGACAGTGTACACAGATACGCAGTATTTT.

CDR3 in amino acids: CSAEQGARNEKLFF. CDR3 nucleotides: TGCAGTGCTGAACAGGGGGCGAGGAATGAAAAACTGTTTTTT. The chain links TRBV20-1 to TRBJ1-4; 9 bases map to TRBD1. The germline CDR1 and CDR2 sequences are DFQATT and SNEGSKA (reference sequence). The CDR3 consists of 14 residues. J lost 5 bases, V lost 5 bases, and 6 bases had no gene match.

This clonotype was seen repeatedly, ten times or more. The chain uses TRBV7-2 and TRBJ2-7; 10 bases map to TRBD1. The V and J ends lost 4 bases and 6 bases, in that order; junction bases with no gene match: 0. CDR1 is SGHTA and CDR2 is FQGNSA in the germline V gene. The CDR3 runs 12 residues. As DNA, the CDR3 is TGTGCCAGCAGCTGGGACAGGGGCGAGCAGTACTTC. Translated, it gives CASSWDRGEQYF.

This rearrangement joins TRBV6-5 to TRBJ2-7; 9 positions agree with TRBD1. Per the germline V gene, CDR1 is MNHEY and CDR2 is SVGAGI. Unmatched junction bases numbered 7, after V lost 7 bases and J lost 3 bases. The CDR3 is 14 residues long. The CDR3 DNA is TGTGCCAGCACCCCCGGGGACAGGGACTACGAGCAGTACTTC. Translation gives CASTPGDRDYEQYF.

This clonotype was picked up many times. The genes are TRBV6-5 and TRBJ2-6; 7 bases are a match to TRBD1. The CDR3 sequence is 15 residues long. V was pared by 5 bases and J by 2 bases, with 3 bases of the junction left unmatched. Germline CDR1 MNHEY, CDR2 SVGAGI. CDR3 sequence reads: CASSMTGTGANVLTF. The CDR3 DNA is TGTGCCAGCAGTATGACAGGGACTGGGGCCAACGTCCTGACTTTC.

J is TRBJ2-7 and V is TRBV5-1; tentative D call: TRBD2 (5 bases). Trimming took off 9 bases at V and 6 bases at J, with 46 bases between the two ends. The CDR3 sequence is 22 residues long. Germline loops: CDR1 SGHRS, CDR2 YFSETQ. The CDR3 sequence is CATKPPFNTDPHLLDARVEQYF. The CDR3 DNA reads TGCGCCACCAAGCCTCCCTTCAATACGGACCCTCACCTACTAGATGCTAGGGTCGAGCAGTACTTC.

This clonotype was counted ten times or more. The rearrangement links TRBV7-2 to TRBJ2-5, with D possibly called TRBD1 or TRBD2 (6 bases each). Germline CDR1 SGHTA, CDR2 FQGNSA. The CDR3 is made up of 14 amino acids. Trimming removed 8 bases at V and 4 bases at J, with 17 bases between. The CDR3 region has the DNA TGTGCCAGCGGTCGAGGGGGGCCACCAGAGACCCAGTACTTC. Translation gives CASGRGGPPETQYF.

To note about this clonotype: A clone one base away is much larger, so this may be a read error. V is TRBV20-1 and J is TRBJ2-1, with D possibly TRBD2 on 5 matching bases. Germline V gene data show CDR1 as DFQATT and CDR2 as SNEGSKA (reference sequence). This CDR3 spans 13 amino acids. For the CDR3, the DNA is TGCAGTGGTGCGAGGCGGGCGGGCAATAAGCAGTTCTTC. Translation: CSGARRAGNKQFF.

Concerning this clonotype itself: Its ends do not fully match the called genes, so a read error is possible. For the CDR3, the DNA is TGTGCCTGGCCGCTGAGTTGCGAGCAGTTCTTT. It yields the protein CAWPLSCEQFF. The chain links TRBV30 to TRBJ2-1, with D uncertain. Germline V gene lookup returns CDR1 GTSNPN and CDR2 SVGIG (reference sequence). The CDR3 has 11 amino acids.

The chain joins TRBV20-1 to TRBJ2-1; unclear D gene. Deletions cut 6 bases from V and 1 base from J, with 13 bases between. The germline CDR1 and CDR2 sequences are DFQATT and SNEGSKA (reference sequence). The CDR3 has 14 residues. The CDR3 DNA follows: TGCAGTGCCATGGGCCTCAAATCCTACAATGAGCAGTTCTTC. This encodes CSAMGLKSYNEQFF.

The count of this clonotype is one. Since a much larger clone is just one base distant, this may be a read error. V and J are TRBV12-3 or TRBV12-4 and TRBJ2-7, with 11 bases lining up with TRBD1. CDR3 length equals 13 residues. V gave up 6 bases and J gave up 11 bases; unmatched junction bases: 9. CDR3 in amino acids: CASRLGTGGFKYF. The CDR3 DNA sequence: TGTGCCAGCAGGTTGGGGACAGGGGGTTTTAAGTACTTC.

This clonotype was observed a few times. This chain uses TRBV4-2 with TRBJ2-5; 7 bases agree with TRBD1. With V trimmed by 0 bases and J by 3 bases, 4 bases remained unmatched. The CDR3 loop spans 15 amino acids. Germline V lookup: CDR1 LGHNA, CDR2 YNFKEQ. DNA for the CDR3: TGTGCCAGCAGCCAAGATGGAACAGGGGAAGAGACCCAGTACTTC. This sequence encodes CASSQDGTGEETQYF.

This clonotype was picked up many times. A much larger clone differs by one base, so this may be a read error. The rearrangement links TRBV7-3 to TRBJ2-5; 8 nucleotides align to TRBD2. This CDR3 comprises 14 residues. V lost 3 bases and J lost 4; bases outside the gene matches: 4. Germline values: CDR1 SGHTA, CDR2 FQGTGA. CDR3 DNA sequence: TGTGCCAGCAGCTTGGGCGCGGGAGGAGAGACCCAGTACTTC. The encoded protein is CASSLGAGGETQYF.

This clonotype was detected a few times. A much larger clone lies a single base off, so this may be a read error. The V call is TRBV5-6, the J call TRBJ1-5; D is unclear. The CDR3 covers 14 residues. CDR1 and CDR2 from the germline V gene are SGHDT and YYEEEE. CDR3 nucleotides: TGTGCCTGCAGCTTGTATGTGGGGAATCAGCCCCAGCATTTT. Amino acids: CACSLYVGNQPQHF. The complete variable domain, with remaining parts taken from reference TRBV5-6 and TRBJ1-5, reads DAGVTQSPTHLIKTRGQQVTLRCSPKSGHDTVSWYQQALGQGPQFIFQYYEEEERQRGNFPDRFSGHQFPNYSSELNVNALLLGDSALYLCACSLYVGNQPQHFGDGTRLSIL.

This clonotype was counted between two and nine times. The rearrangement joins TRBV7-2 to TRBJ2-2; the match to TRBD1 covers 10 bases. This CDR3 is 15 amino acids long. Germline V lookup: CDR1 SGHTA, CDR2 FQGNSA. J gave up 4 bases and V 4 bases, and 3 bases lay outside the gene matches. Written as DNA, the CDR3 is TGTGCCAGCAGCTCGACAGGGGGCGCCACCGGGGAGCTGTTTTTT. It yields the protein CASSSTGGATGELFF.